Following are 5 T cell receptor beta chains from one sample sequenced in a study of radiotherapy plus CTLA-4 blockade in lung cancer. TCRdb's copy holds only in-frame clones and misses some; the assay was immunoSEQ multiplex PCR. The repertoire holds 80,000 to 100,000 clones, 82% seen once, with around 3.6% in the top ten. Here the sequenced sample was peripheral blood, taken from a patient treated with radiotherapy plus ipilimumab. The receptors come from a human donor with non-small cell lung cancer who had a partial response to radiotherapy plus ipilimumab.

This chain joins TRBV7-2 and TRBJ2-1; TRBD2 agrees at 14 bases. V gave up 5 bases and J gave up 10 bases; unmatched junction bases: 7. This CDR3 has 15 residues. In germline, CDR1 is SGHTA, CDR2 FQGNSA. The CDR3 region has the DNA TGTGCCAGCAGCCAGACTAGCGGGAGGGCCTGGGAGCAGTTCTTC. As protein: CASSQTSGRAWEQFF.

The chain has TRBV30 and TRBJ2-4; TRBD2 aligns across 9 bases. CDR3 length: 18 amino acids. Germline CDR1 reads GTSNPN; CDR2 reads SVGIG (reference sequence). The J segment lost 2 bases and the V segment lost 4 bases, leaving 15 bases of the junction unmatched. CDR3 DNA sequence: TGTGCCTGGATTTCTGGCGGGAGGGCCTCCGTATCCAAAAACATTCAGTACTTC. Protein: CAWISGGRASVSKNIQYF. Looking up the rest from reference TRBV30 and TRBJ2-4 gives the full variable domain: SQTIHQWPATLVQPVGSPLSLECTVEGTSNPNLYWYRQAAGRGLQLLFYSVGIGQISSEVPQNLSASRPQDRQFILSSKKLLLSDSGFYLCAWISGGRASVSKNIQYFGAGTRLSVL.

The gene calls are TRBV28 and TRBJ1-2, with a tentative D call TRBD1 (6 bases). V was cut by 4 bases and J by 4 bases, with 13 bases left in between. Germline V gene data show CDR1 as MDHEN and CDR2 as SYDVKM. The length of the CDR3 is 14 residues. Written as DNA, the CDR3 is TGTGCCAGCAGTTCCCCAGGGGCTACCTATGGCTACACCTTC. Its translation is CASSSPGATYGYTF.

This clone was counted a few times. V and J are TRBV4-1 and TRBJ2-3, with TRBD2 identical over 14 bases. CDR1 is MGHRA and CDR2 is YSYEKL in the germline V gene. This CDR3 has 17 residues. With 1 base clipped from V and 5 bases from J, the junction kept 5 bases outside the gene matches. CDR3 amino acids: CASSQGKGLAGEDTQYF. CDR3 DNA sequence: TGCGCCAGCAGCCAAGGGAAGGGACTAGCGGGAGAAGATACGCAGTATTTT.

This rearrangement joins TRBV2 to TRBJ2-7, with 7 bases that match TRBD1. From germline, CDR1 is SNHLY and CDR2 FYNNEI. The CDR3 spans 15 residues. V trimming: 3 bases; J trimming: 1 base; junction bases outside the gene matches: 6. CDR3 DNA: TGTGCCAGCAGTGAGCGCCGGGACAGATCCTACGAGCAGTACTTC. Translating gives CASSERRDRSYEQYF.